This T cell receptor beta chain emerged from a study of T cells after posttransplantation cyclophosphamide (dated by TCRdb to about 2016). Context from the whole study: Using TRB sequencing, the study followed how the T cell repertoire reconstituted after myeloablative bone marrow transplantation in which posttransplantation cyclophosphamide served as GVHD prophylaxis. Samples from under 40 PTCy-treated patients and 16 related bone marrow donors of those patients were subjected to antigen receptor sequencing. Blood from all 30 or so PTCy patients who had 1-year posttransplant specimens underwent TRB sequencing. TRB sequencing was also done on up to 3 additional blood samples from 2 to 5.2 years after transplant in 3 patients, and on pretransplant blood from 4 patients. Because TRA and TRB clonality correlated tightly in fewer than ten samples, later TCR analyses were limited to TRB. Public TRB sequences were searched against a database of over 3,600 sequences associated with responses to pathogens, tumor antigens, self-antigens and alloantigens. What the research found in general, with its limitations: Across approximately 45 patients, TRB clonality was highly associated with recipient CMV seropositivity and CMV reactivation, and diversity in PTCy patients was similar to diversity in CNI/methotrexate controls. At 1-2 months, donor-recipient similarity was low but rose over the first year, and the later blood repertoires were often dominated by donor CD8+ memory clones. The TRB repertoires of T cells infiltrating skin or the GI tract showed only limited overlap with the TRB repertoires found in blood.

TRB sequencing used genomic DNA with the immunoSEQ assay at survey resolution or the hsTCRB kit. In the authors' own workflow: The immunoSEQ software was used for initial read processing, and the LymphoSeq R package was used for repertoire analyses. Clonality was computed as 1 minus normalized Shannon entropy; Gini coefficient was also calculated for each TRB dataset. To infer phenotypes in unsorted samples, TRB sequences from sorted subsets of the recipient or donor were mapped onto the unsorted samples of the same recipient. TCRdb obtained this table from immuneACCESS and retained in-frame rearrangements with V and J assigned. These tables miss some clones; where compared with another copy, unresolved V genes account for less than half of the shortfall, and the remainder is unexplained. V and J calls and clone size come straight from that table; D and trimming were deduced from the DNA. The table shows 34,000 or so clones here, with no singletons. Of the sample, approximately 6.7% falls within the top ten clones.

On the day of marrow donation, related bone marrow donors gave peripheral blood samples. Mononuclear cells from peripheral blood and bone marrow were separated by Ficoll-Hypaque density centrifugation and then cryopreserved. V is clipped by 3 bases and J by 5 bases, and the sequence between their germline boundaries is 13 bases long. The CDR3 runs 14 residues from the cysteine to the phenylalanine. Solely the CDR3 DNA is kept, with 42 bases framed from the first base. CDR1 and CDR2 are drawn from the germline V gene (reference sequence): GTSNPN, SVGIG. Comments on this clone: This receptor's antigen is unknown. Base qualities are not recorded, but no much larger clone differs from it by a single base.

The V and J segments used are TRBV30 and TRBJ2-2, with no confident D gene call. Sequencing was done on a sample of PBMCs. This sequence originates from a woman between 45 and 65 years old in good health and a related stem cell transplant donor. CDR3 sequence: CAWSRRERTGELFF. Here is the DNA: TGTGCCTGGAGCAGGAGAGAAAGGACCGGGGAGCTGTTTTTT. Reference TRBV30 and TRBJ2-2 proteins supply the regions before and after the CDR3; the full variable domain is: SQTIHQWPATLVQPVGSPLSLECTVEGTSNPNLYWYRQAAGRGLQLLFYSVGIGQISSEVPQNLSASRPQDRQFILSSKKLLLSDSGFYLCAWSRRERTGELFFGEGSRLTVL.